This T cell receptor (beta chain) is from a study of OX40 agonist ivuxolimab in advanced cancers. The overall study: Enrolled patients in dose escalation had cancers that were hepatocellular carcinoma, melanoma, renal cell or head and neck cancer.

CDR1 is WNHNN, CDR2 SYGVQD, per germline (reference sequence). This CDR3 contains 13 residues. The V and J ends lost 8 bases and 0 bases respectively, with 8 bases between them. This table comes from immunoSEQ multiplex PCR, and its TCRdb copy is limited to in-frame clones, with some not included. The repertoire holds 60,000 or so clones, with over 75% as singletons. A note on this clone: The target antigen is unknown.

General study results and limits: Patients who responded partially at 0.1-3.0 mg/kg showed clonal expansion ranking among the lowest.

The chain couples TRBV10-1 to TRBJ1-5; no definite D call. Sequenced here: CD4+ or CD8+ T cells sorted from blood, sampled in a trial of the OX40 agonist ivuxolimab. This clonotype originated in an adult with an advanced solid tumor such as melanoma, head and neck, liver or kidney cancer. CDR3 sequence: CASSSYSNQPQHF. The CDR3, as DNA: TGCGCCAGCTCGTCTTATAGCAATCAGCCCCAGCATTTT.